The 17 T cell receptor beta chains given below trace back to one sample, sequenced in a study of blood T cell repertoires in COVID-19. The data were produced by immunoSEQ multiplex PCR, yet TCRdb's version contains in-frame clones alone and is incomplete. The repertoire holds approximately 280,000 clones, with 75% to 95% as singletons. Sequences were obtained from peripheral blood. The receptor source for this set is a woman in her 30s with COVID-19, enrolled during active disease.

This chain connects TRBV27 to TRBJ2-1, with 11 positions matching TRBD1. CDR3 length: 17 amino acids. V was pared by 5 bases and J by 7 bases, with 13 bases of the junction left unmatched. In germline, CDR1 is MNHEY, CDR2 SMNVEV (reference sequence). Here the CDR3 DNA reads TGTGCCAGCAGTCAAACCCCGGGACAGGGGGGGCAGAATGAGCAGTTCTTC. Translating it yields CASSQTPGQGGQNEQFF.

In nucleotides, the CDR3 is TGTGCCAGCAGCTTAGGACAGGCTGGGAATTCACCCCTCCACTTT. This encodes CASSLGQAGNSPLHF. The V and J genes are TRBV7-2 and TRBJ1-6; weak D call: TRBD1 (6 bases). Trimming stripped 1 base from V and 7 bases from J, with 11 bases between. This CDR3 is 15 amino acids long. Germline CDR1 SGHTA, CDR2 FQGNSA.

DNA of the CDR3: TGTGCCGGCGGGACCGGGACAGGGGATAGCAATCAGCCCCAGCATTTT. It codes for CAGGTGTGDSNQPQHF. The chain uses TRBV15 and TRBJ1-5; 10 bases match TRBD1. Looked up from germline, CDR1 is LNHNV and CDR2 is YYDKDF (reference sequence). The V gene end was trimmed by 11 bases and the J gene end by 0 bases; junction bases not matched to a gene: 10. The CDR3 runs 16 residues.

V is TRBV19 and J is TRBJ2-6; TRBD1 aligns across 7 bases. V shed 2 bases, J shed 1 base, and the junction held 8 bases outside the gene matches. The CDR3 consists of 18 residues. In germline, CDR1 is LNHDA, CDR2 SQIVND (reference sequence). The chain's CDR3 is CASSIRGGRGSGANVLTF. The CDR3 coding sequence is TGTGCCAGTAGTATAAGAGGCGGCAGGGGGTCTGGGGCCAACGTCCTGACTTTC.

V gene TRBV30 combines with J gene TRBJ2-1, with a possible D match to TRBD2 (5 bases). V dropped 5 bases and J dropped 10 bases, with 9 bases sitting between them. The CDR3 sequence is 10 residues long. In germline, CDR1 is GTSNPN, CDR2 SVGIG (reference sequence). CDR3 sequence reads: CAWGGGEQFF. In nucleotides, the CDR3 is TGTGCCTGGGGCGGAGGAGAGCAGTTCTTC.

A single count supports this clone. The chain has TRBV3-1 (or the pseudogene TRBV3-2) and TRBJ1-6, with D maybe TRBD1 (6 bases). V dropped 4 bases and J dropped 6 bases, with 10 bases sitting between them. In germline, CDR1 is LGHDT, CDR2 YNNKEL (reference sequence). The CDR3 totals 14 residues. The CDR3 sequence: CASSLRTANSPLHF. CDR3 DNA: TGTGCCAGCAGCCTCCGGACAGCTAATTCACCCCTCCACTTT.

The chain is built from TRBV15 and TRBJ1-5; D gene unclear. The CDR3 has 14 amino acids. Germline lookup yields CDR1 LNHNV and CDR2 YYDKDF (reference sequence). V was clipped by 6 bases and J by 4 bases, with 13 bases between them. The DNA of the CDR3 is TGTGCCACCAGGATCGAGAGGGTTAATCAGCCCCAGCATTTT. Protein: CATRIERVNQPQHF.

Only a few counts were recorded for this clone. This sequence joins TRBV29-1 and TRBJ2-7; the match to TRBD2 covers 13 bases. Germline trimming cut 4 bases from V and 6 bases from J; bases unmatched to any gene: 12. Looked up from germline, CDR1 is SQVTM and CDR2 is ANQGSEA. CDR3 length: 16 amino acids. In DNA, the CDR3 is TGCAGCGTTGTCCCTGGACTAGCGGGAGTGCGGGGCGAGCAGTACTTC. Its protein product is CSVVPGLAGVRGEQYF.

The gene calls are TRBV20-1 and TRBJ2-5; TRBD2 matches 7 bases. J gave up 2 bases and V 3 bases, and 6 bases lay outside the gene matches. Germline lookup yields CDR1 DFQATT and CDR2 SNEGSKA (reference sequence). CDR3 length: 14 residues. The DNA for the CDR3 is TGCAGTGCTAGTCTCAGGCGGGGGCAAGAGACCCAGTACTTC. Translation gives CSASLRRGQETQYF.

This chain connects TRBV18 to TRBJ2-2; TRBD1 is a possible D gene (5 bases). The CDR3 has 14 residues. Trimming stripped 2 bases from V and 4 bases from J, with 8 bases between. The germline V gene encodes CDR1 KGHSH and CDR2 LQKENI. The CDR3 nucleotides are TGTGCCAGCTCACCAACCCAGGGCACCGGGGAGCTGTTTTTT. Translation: CASSPTQGTGELFF.

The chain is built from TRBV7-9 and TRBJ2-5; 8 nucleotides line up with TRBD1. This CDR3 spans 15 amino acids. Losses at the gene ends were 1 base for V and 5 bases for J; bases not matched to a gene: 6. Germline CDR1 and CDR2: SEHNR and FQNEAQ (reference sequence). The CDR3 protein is CASSLVTGVGETQYF. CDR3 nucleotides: TGTGCCAGCAGCTTAGTGACAGGGGTTGGTGAGACCCAGTACTTC. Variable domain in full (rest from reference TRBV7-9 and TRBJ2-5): DTGVSQNPRHKITKRGQNVTFRCDPISEHNRLYWYRQTLGQGPEFLTYFQNEAQLEKSRLLSDRFSAERPKGSFSTLEIQRTEQGDSAMYLCASSLVTGVGETQYFGPGTRLLVL.

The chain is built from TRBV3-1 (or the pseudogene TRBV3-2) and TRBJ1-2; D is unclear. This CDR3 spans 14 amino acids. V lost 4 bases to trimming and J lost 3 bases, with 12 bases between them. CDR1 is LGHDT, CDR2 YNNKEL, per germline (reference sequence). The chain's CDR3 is CASSPGNRDYGYTF. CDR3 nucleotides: TGTGCCAGCAGCCCCGGGAACAGAGACTATGGCTACACCTTC.

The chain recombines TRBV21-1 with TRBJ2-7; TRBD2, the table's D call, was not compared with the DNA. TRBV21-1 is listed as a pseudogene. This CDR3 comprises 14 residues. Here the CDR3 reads CASSGRVPEDEQYF. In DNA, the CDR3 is TGTGCCAGCAGCGGCCGGGTTCCGGAGGACGAGCAGTACTTC.

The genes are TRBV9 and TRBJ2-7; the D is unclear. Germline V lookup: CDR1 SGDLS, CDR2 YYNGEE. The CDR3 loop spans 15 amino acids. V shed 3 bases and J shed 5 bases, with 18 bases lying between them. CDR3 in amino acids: CASSARHRGVDEQYF. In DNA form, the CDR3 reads TGTGCCAGCAGCGCCCGGCACCGAGGTGTCGACGAGCAGTACTTC.

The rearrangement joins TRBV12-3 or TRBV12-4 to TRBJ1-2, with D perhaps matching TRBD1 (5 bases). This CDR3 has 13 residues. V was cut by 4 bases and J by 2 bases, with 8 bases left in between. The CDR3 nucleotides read TGTGCCAGCAGTTACTCAGGGAACTATGGCTACACCTTC. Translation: CASSYSGNYGYTF.

The CDR3 region has the DNA TGCGCCAGCAGCTCCCTACCGACTAGAAGCGGGGAGCTGTTTTTT. It translates to CASSSLPTRSGELFF. This chain links TRBV5-1 with TRBJ2-2; tentative D call: TRBD2 (6 bases). Germline-derived CDR1 and CDR2 are SGHRS and YFSETQ. This CDR3 contains 15 residues. The germline V and J ends were trimmed by 3 bases and 7 bases, with 16 bases remaining between them.

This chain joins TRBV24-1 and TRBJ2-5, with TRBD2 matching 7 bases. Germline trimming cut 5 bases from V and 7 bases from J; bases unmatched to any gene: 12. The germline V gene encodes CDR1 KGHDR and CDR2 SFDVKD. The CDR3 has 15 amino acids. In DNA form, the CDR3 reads TGTGCCACCAGTGCCCTCAGGGAGGGCTTGTGGACCCAGTACTTC. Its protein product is CATSALREGLWTQYF.